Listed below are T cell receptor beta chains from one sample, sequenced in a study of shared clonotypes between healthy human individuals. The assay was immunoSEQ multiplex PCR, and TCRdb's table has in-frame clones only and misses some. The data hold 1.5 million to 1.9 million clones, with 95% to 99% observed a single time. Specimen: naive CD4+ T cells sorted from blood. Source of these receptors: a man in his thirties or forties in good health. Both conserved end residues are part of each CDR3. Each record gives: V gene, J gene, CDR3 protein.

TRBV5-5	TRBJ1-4	CASTRTGNEKLFF
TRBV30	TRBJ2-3	CAWSVSRSTDTQYF
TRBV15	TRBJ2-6	CATSRDPGNSGANVLTF
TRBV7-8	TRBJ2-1	CASSLNGEQFF
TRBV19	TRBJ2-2	CASSLVLAGGPGRTGELFF
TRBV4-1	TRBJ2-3	CASSHKEEAFADTQYF
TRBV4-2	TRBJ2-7	CASSQVERPGTSGRRQYF
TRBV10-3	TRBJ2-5	CAISSSGRETQYF
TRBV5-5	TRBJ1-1	CASSLGPRTNTEAFF
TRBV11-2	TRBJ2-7	CASSLGRASGSHEQYF
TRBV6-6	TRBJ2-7	CASMVGGDYYEQYF
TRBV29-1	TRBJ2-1	CSVEDLRGLAEQFF
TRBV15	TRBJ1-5	CATSRDAGARGGQPQHF
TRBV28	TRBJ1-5	CASSLLGPQHF
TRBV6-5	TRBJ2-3	CASSYLTSEGTDTQYF
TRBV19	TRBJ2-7	CASSIGKAYEQYF